This T cell receptor (beta chain) was sequenced for a study of regulatory T cells in long-lasting Graves disease. Arm-PCR of CDR3 regions and iRepertoire HTBI primers were used to build TCR beta libraries. TCRdb fed the multiplex PCR reads into MiXCR, producing one record per CDR3 protein. The sample shows roughly 700,000 distinct CDR3 sequences, around 30% of them seen only once. The CDR3 extends over 15 amino acids. V was clipped by 7 bases and J by 3 bases; unmatched bases: 9. Germline CDR1 MNHEY, CDR2 SMNVEV (reference sequence). Specified time point: persistent/refractory GD, antithyroid drugs over 5 years with positive TRAb. PBMC RNA served as the TCR library source. Around 9.9 milliliters of peripheral blood went into EDTA tubes. Broader study findings: With a small sample size, accuracy may have been reduced. Preferential use of TRBV28, TRBJ1-2 and TRBJ2-5 was seen in persistent disease. More public clonotypes were shared by persistent patients (around 2,800) than by new patients (about 1,000).

As regards this clonotype: Its target is unknown.

The V gene is TRBV27, the J gene TRBJ2-1; TRBD2 matches 7 bases. This clonotype originated in a female donor with Graves disease. The specimen was peripheral blood mononuclear cells (PBMCs), collected when the disease was refractory, from a patient treated with antithyroid drugs. This CDR3 is CASTHGASGYNEQFF. CDR3 DNA sequence: TGTGCCAGCACTCATGGAGCTAGCGGCTACAATGAGCAGTTCTTC.